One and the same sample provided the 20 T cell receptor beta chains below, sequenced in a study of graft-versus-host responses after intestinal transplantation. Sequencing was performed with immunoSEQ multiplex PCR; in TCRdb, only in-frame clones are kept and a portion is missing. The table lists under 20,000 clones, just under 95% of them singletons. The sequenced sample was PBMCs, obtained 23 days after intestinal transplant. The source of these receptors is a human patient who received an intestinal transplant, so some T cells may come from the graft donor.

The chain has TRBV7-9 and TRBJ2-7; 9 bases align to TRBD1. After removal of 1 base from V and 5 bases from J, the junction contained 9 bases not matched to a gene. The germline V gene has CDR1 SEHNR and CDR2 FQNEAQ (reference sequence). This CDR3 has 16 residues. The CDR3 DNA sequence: TGTGCCAGCAGCTTAGATTTGGCCGGGACAGGGAACGAGCAGTACTTC. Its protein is CASSLDLAGTGNEQYF.

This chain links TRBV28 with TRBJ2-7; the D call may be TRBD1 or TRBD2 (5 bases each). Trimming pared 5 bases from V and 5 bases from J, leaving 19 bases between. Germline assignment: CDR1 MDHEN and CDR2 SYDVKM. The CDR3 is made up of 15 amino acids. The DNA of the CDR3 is TGTGCCAGCAGTCCCGGGACCCTACCTTGGGACGAGCAGTACTTC. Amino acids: CASSPGTLPWDEQYF.

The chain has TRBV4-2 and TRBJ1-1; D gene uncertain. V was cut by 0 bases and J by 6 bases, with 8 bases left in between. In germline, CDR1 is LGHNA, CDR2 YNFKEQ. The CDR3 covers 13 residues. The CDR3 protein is CASSQDRLAEAFF. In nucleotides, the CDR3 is TGTGCCAGCAGCCAAGACAGGTTGGCTGAAGCTTTCTTT.

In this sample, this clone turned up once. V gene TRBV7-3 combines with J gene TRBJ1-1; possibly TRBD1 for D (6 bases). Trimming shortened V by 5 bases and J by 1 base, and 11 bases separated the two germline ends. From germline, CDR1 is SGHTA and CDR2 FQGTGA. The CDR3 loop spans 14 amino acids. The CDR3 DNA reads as TGTGCCAGCAGCCTACAACAGGGGAACACTGAAGCTTTCTTT. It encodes CASSLQQGNTEAFF.

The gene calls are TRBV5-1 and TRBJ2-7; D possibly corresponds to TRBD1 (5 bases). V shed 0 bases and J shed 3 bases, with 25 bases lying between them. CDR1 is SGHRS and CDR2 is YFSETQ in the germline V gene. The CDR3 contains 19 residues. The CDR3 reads CASSLASANDTSGYYEQYF. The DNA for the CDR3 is TGCGCCAGCAGCTTGGCCTCGGCCAATGATACTTCAGGGTACTACGAGCAGTACTTC.

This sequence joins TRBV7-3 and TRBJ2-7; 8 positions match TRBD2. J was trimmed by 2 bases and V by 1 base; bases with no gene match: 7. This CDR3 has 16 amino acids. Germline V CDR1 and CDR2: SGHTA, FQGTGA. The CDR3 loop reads CASSLMGPGGTYEQYF. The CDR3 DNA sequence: TGTGCCAGCAGCTTAATGGGGCCGGGAGGGACCTACGAGCAGTACTTC.

This CDR3 is CASSELAGDNEQFF. CDR3 nucleotide sequence: TGTGCCAGCAGTGAACTAGCGGGGGACAATGAGCAGTTCTTC. This chain uses TRBV6-1 with TRBJ2-1, with TRBD2 matching over 10 bases. Germline CDR1 is MNHNS and CDR2 is SASEGT. The junction had 0 bases not matched to a gene; V was cut back by 2 bases and J by 5 bases. The CDR3 is 14 residues long.

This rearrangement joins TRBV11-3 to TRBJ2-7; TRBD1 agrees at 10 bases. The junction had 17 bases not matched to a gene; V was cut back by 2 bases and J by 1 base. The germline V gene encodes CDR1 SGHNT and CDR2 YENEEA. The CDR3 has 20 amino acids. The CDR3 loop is CASSLTSGFRDRGPSYEQYF. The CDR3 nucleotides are TGTGCCAGCAGCTTAACCTCGGGGTTCCGGGACAGGGGTCCATCCTACGAGCAGTACTTC.

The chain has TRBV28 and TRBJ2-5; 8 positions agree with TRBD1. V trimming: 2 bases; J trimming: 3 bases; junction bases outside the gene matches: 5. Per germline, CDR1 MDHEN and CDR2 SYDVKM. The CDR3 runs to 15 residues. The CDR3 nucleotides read TGTGCCAGCAGTTTACCCCGGACAGGGAAAGAGACCCAGTACTTC. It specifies CASSLPRTGKETQYF.

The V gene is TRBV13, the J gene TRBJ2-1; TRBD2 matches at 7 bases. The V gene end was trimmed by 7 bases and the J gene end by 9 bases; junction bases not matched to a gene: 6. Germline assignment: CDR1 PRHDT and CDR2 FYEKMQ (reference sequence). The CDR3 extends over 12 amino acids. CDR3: CASTIERGEQFF. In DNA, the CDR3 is TGTGCCAGCACCATAGAGCGGGGTGAGCAGTTCTTC. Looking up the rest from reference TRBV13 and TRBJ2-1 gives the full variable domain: AAGVIQSPRHLIKEKRETATLKCYPIPRHDTVYWYQQGPGQDPQFLISFYEKMQSDKGSIPDRFSAQQFSDYHSELNMSSLELGDSALYFCASTIERGEQFFGPGTRLTVL.

CDR3: CASSLFPQGNQPQHF. The CDR3 DNA reads as TGTGCCAGCAGTTTATTCCCACAGGGGAATCAGCCCCAGCATTTT. This chain joins TRBV27 and TRBJ1-5, with 7 bases lining up with TRBD1. The germline gives CDR1 MNHEY, CDR2 SMNVEV (reference sequence). CDR3 length equals 15 residues. The ends lost 1 base at V and 4 bases at J; junction bases unmatched: 4.

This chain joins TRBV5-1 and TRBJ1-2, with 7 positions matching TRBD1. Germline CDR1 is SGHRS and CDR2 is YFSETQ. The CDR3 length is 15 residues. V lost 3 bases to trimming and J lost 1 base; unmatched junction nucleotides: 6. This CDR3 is CASSSRDSFNYGYTF. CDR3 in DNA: TGCGCCAGCAGCTCCCGGGACAGTTTTAACTATGGCTACACCTTC.

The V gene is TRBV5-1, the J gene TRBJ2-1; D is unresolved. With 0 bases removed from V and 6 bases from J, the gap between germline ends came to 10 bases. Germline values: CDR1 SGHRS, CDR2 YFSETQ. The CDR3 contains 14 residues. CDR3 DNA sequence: TGCGCCAGCAGCTTGGAAGGGCGCTTCAATGAGCAGTTCTTC. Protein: CASSLEGRFNEQFF.

The CDR3 loop reads CASRGVGNEQFF. CDR3 nucleotides: TGCGCCAGCAGGGGGGTGGGGAATGAGCAGTTCTTC. This chain connects TRBV4-1 to TRBJ2-1; D possibly matches TRBD1 or TRBD2 (5 bases each). The V end was cut by 6 bases, the J end by 7 bases, with 10 bases between. The CDR3 is 12 residues long. Germline CDR1 and CDR2: MGHRA and YSYEKL.

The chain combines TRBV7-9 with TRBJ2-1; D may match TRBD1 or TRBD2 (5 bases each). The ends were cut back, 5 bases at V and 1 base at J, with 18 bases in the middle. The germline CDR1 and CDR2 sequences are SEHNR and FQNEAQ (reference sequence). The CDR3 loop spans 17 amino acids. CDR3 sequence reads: CASSHGTGTTSYNEQFF. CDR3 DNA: TGTGCCAGCAGCCATGGAACCGGGACCACTTCCTACAATGAGCAGTTCTTC. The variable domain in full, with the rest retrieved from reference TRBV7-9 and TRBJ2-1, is DTGVSQNPRHKITKRGQNVTFRCDPISEHNRLYWYRQTLGQGPEFLTYFQNEAQLEKSRLLSDRFSAERPKGSFSTLEIQRTEQGDSAMYLCASSHGTGTTSYNEQFFGPGTRLTVL.

The CDR3 sequence: CASSQGAYEQYF. The CDR3 nucleotides read TGTGCCAGCAGCCAAGGGGCCTACGAGCAGTACTTC. The chain carries TRBV4-2 and TRBJ2-7, with D hard to call. Trimming pared 1 base from V and 2 bases from J, leaving 3 bases between. There are 12 residues in the CDR3. The germline gives CDR1 LGHNA, CDR2 YNFKEQ.

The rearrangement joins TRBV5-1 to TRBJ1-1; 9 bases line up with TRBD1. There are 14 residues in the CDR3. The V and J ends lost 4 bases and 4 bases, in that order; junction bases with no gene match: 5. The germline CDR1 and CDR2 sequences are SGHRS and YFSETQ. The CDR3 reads CASSPGQGSTEAFF. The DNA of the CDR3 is TGCGCCAGCAGCCCGGGACAGGGAAGCACTGAAGCTTTCTTT.

CDR3 sequence reads: CASSQGNTEDTQYF. The DNA of the CDR3 is TGTGCCAGCAGCCAAGGGAATACTGAGGATACGCAGTATTTT. J is TRBJ2-3 and V is TRBV4-2, with no clear D. This CDR3 is built from 14 residues. Germline V lookup: CDR1 LGHNA, CDR2 YNFKEQ. V was pared by 1 base and J by 6 bases, with 11 bases between.

The CDR3: CASTLGTEEFF. CDR3 bases: TGCGCCAGCACCCTCGGGACAGAAGAGTTCTTC. The chain couples TRBV5-1 to TRBJ2-1; TRBD1 matches 7 bases. This CDR3 comprises 11 residues. With V trimmed by 6 bases and J by 14 bases, 8 bases remained unmatched. Per germline, CDR1 SGHRS and CDR2 YFSETQ.

The CDR3 nucleotides are TGTGCCAGCTGGGGAAAAGACCCGGCAAGATGGGACAGCTTCTACGAGCAGTACTTC. This codes for CASWGKDPARWDSFYEQYF. This chain joins TRBV28 and TRBJ2-7, with TRBD1 matching 7 bases. Unmatched junction bases numbered 25, after V lost 8 bases and J lost 3 bases. Per the germline V gene, CDR1 is MDHEN and CDR2 is SYDVKM. The CDR3 length is 19 residues.